These 18 T cell receptor beta chains came from one sample sequenced in a study of blood T cell repertoires in COVID-19. This table comes from immunoSEQ multiplex PCR, and its TCRdb copy is limited to in-frame clones, with some not included. The sample has about 190,000 clones, roughly 85% seen once. The source material was peripheral blood. These receptors all come from a man aged 55-75 years with active or convalescent COVID-19.

This clone was counted a few times. This chain links TRBV19 with TRBJ1-5; no definite D call. Trimming left V 5 bases short and J 6 bases short, with 11 bases between. Germline-derived CDR1 and CDR2 are LNHDA and SQIVND (reference sequence). The CDR3 runs to 13 residues. The CDR3 here is CASSSGRGQPQHF. The CDR3 DNA reads as TGTGCCAGTAGTTCTGGCCGGGGTCAGCCCCAGCATTTT.

This sequence joins TRBV11-1 and TRBJ2-3; 10 bases align to TRBD1. The germline V gene has CDR1 SGHAT and CDR2 FQDESV (reference sequence). With 4 bases clipped from V and 1 base from J, the junction kept 2 bases outside the gene matches. This CDR3 region has 15 residues. The CDR3 loop is CASSYDRGRTDTQYF. The CDR3, as DNA: TGTGCCAGCAGCTATGACAGGGGGCGCACAGATACGCAGTATTTT.

The genes are TRBV29-1 and TRBJ1-1; a possible D gene is TRBD1 (5 bases). The CDR3 has 13 amino acids. Germline lookup yields CDR1 SQVTM and CDR2 ANQGSEA. V was shortened by 4 bases and J by 3 bases, with 12 bases between the two germline ends. The chain's CDR3 is CSVAQGLDTEAFF. Written as DNA, the CDR3 is TGCAGCGTTGCCCAGGGATTGGACACTGAAGCTTTCTTT. The complete variable domain, with remaining parts taken from reference TRBV29-1 and TRBJ1-1, reads SAVISQKPSRDICQRGTSLTIQCQVDSQVTMMFWYRQQPGQSLTLIATANQGSEATYESGFVIDKFPISRPNLTFSTLTVSNMSPEDSSIYLCSVAQGLDTEAFFGQGTRLTVV.

V and J are TRBV7-9 and TRBJ1-1, with 7 bases that match TRBD1. The trim removed 5 bases at V and 1 base at J, leaving 13 bases unmatched. Germline CDR1 reads SEHNR; CDR2 reads FQNEAQ (reference sequence). The CDR3 spans 17 residues. The CDR3: CASSGLTGTASNTEAFF. The CDR3 bases are TGTGCCAGCAGCGGCTTAACCGGGACAGCTTCGAACACTGAAGCTTTCTTT.

This clone appeared once. This chain links TRBV9 with TRBJ1-2, with TRBD1 matching 7 bases. The germline V gene encodes CDR1 SGDLS and CDR2 YYNGEE. V shed 4 bases, J shed 4 bases, and the junction held 7 bases outside the gene matches. The CDR3 extends over 14 amino acids. The CDR3 DNA reads as TGTGCCAGCAGCCCACCCGACAGGGCCTATGGCTACACCTTC. Its translation is CASSPPDRAYGYTF.

The chain has TRBV5-1 and TRBJ1-2; D gene ambiguous. CDR1 and CDR2 from the germline V gene are SGHRS and YFSETQ. This CDR3 has 13 residues. V was shortened by 2 bases and J by 6 bases, with 11 bases between the two germline ends. CDR3 sequence reads: CASSLVTGDGYTF. As DNA, the CDR3 is TGCGCCAGCAGCTTAGTAACCGGGGATGGCTACACCTTC.

The chain employs TRBV3-1 (or the pseudogene TRBV3-2) and TRBJ1-1; 8 bases agree with TRBD1. Trimming at V came to 3 bases and at J to 11 bases, leaving 5 bases not matched to a gene. Germline V CDR1 and CDR2: LGHDT, YNNKEL (reference sequence). CDR3 length: 12 amino acids. The CDR3 loop reads CASSQQDRAAFF. Written as DNA, the CDR3 is TGTGCCAGCAGCCAGCAGGACAGGGCGGCTTTCTTT.

The chain recombines TRBV2 with TRBJ1-1; 7 bases agree with TRBD1. This CDR3 is 13 amino acids long. V lost 10 bases and J lost 0; bases outside the gene matches: 5. Germline V gives CDR1 SNHLY, CDR2 FYNNEI. CDR3 sequence reads: CATQDRMNTEAFF. DNA of the CDR3: TGTGCCACCCAGGACAGGATGAACACTGAAGCTTTCTTT.

This chain links TRBV5-1 with TRBJ1-1, with D maybe TRBD1 (6 bases). The CDR3 has 14 amino acids. V lost 5 bases, J lost 0 bases, and 11 bases lay in between. CDR1 and CDR2 from the germline V gene are SGHRS and YFSETQ. In DNA form, the CDR3 reads TGCGCCAGCAGTTTCGACAGGATGAACACTGAAGCTTTCTTT. Amino acid sequence: CASSFDRMNTEAFF. Full variable domain (rest looked up from reference TRBV5-1 and TRBJ1-1): KAGVTQTPRYLIKTRGQQVTLSCSPISGHRSVSWYQQTPGQGLQFLFEYFSETQRNKGNFPGRFSGRQFSNSRSEMNVSTLELGDSALYLCASSFDRMNTEAFFGQGTRLTVV.

The chain has TRBV5-4 and TRBJ2-7; 9 nucleotides align to TRBD1. After removal of 4 bases from V and 5 bases from J, the junction contained 7 bases not matched to a gene. The CDR3 length is 14 residues. Germline-derived CDR1 and CDR2 are SGHNT and YYREEE (reference sequence). Written as DNA, the CDR3 is TGTGCCAGCAGCGCGACAGGGGGGGTGGACGAGCAGTACTTC. Translating gives CASSATGGVDEQYF.

This chain uses TRBV6-2 or TRBV6-3 with TRBJ1-5, with TRBD1 identical over 7 bases. Looked up from germline, CDR1 is MNHEY and CDR2 is SVGEGT. J was trimmed by 3 bases and V by 6 bases; bases with no gene match: 14. The CDR3 extends over 17 amino acids. As DNA, the CDR3 is TGTGCCAGCAGCCAGGGACAGTTAACGAGGGACAATCAGCCCCAGCATTTT. Encoded protein: CASSQGQLTRDNQPQHF.

CDR3 DNA: TGTGCCAGCAGCTTAGCGCGGGGACAGGGTTTTGGCTACACCTTC. Its protein product is CASSLARGQGFGYTF. This chain uses TRBV7-9 with TRBJ1-2, with 9 bases lining up with TRBD1. Trimming at V came to 0 bases and at J to 7 bases, leaving 6 bases not matched to a gene. CDR1 is SEHNR, CDR2 FQNEAQ, per germline (reference sequence). The CDR3 runs to 15 residues.

This sequence joins TRBV5-4 and TRBJ2-1, with 7 bases that match TRBD1. The V gene's germline CDR1 is SGHNT and CDR2 YYREEE (reference sequence). The trim removed 4 bases at V and 8 bases at J, leaving 6 bases unmatched. The CDR3 length is 13 residues. DNA for the CDR3: TGTGCCAGCAGCCCGACAGGGTACGATGAGCAGTTCTTC. Encoded protein: CASSPTGYDEQFF.

The V call is TRBV27, the J call TRBJ1-1, with D perhaps matching TRBD1 (6 bases). Germline assignment: CDR1 MNHEY and CDR2 SMNVEV (reference sequence). The CDR3 runs 12 residues. Trimming stripped 7 bases from V and 0 bases from J, with 6 bases between. CDR3 loop: CASKGVNTEAFF. The CDR3 nucleotides read TGTGCCAGCAAGGGGGTGAACACTGAAGCTTTCTTT.

This clone was detected only once. The chain has TRBV7-3 and TRBJ2-1; no clear D gene. Trimming stripped 3 bases from V and 7 bases from J, with 10 bases between. CDR1 is SGHTA and CDR2 is FQGTGA in the germline V gene. The CDR3 is 13 residues long. The CDR3 DNA follows: TGTGCCAGCAGCTTTATGGGCTCGAATGAGCAGTTCTTC. This codes for CASSFMGSNEQFF. Complete variable domain (other parts from reference TRBV7-3 and TRBJ2-1): GAGVSQTPSNKVTEKGKYVELRCDPISGHTALYWYRQSLGQGPEFLIYFQGTGAADDSGLPNDRFFAVRPEGSVSTLKIQRTERGDSAVYLCASSFMGSNEQFFGPGTRLTVL.

This rearrangement joins TRBV10-2 to TRBJ2-1, with 11 nucleotides matching TRBD2. This CDR3 has 14 amino acids. The V gene end was trimmed by 8 bases and the J gene end by 5 bases; junction bases not matched to a gene: 5. CDR1 and CDR2 from the germline V gene are WSHSY and SAAADI. The CDR3 reads CASRLAGGNNEQFF. The CDR3 DNA is TGCGCCAGCCGGCTAGCGGGGGGAAACAATGAGCAGTTCTTC.

The genes are TRBV24-1 and TRBJ2-2, with D maybe TRBD2 (5 bases). The V and J ends lost 4 bases and 1 base respectively, with 9 bases between them. This CDR3 contains 15 residues. Germline lookup yields CDR1 KGHDR and CDR2 SFDVKD. The chain's CDR3 is CATSDAGRNTGELFF. As DNA, the CDR3 is TGTGCCACCAGTGACGCGGGTCGGAACACCGGGGAGCTGTTTTTT.

V is TRBV19 and J is TRBJ2-1, with TRBD1 identical over 10 bases. Germline CDR1 is LNHDA and CDR2 is SQIVND (reference sequence). The CDR3 has 17 amino acids. The junction had 7 bases not matched to a gene; V was cut back by 0 bases and J by 5 bases. CDR3 amino acids: CASSIDATGGANNEQFF. CDR3 DNA sequence: TGTGCCAGTAGTATAGACGCGACAGGGGGCGCGAACAATGAGCAGTTCTTC.